The rows below give T cell receptor beta chains drawn from one sample of a study of vaccination effects on CD4 cells after COVID-19. The repertoire was sequenced with immunoSEQ multiplex PCR; TCRdb's copy has only in-frame clones and lacks some. The repertoire has some 30,000 clones, approximately 79% of them found once; the top ten carry 5.8%. Antigens for these TCRs are unknown. This specimen consisted of CD4+ T cells from PBMCs cultured with SARS-CoV-2 spike peptides, obtained after COVID-19 vaccination. These receptors came from a human donor who received a COVID-19 vaccine. Some clones in this sample may be carry-over from other donors' samples. Each CDR3 is given with its conserved first and last residue. Each record gives: clone size, J gene, D gene, V gene, CDR3 DNA, CDR3 protein. A D gene is named only where the DNA matches it firmly. Rows may omit the clone size; those that give it use once, few, many or a size class.

clone size: -; J gene: TRBJ2-1; D gene: -; V gene: TRBV5-4; CDR3 DNA: TGTGCCAGCAGCTTGGTGATCAATGAGCAGTTCTTC; CDR3 protein: CASSLVINEQFF
clone size: -; J gene: TRBJ1-3; D gene: -; V gene: TRBV28; CDR3 DNA: TGTGCCAGCAGCAGAACTCGGTTCTCAGGAAACACCATATATTTT; CDR3 protein: CASSRTRFSGNTIYF
clone size: -; J gene: TRBJ2-6; D gene: -; V gene: TRBV19; CDR3 DNA: TGTGCCACCCGTAACGGGGCGACTTCTGGGGCCAACGTCCTGACTTTC; CDR3 protein: CATRNGATSGANVLTF
clone size: few; J gene: TRBJ2-6; D gene: -; V gene: TRBV6-1; CDR3 DNA: TGTGCCAGCAGTGGACAGGGGACTATATCTGGGGCCAACGTCCTGACTTTC; CDR3 protein: CASSGQGTISGANVLTF
clone size: -; J gene: TRBJ1-5; D gene: -; V gene: TRBV6-5; CDR3 DNA: TGTGCCAGCAGTTATTCGGTGAGCAATCAGCCCCAGCATTTT; CDR3 protein: CASSYSVSNQPQHF
clone size: -; J gene: TRBJ1-5; D gene: -; V gene: TRBV6-2/TRBV6-3; CDR3 DNA: TGTGCCAGCAGTTACCTTTCGGGGGACCAGCCCCAGCATTTT; CDR3 protein: CASSYLSGDQPQHF
clone size: -; J gene: TRBJ2-1; D gene: -; V gene: TRBV9; CDR3 DNA: TGTGCCAGCAGCCCTCAAACTGGGGGGAATACCTACAATGAGCAGTTCTTC; CDR3 protein: CASSPQTGGNTYNEQFF
clone size: -; J gene: TRBJ2-3; D gene: TRBD2; V gene: TRBV19; CDR3 DNA: TGTGCCAGTAGTAGCGGGGGAAGCACAGATACGCAGTATTTT; CDR3 protein: CASSSGGSTDTQYF
clone size: -; J gene: TRBJ2-2; D gene: TRBD2; V gene: TRBV20-1; CDR3 DNA: TGCAGTGCTAGTCCCCTAGCGGGGGGTTCCAGCGGGGAGCTGTTTTTT; CDR3 protein: CSASPLAGGSSGELFF
clone size: -; J gene: TRBJ1-2; D gene: TRBD1; V gene: TRBV18; CDR3 DNA: TGTGCCAGCTCCCCTGGGACAGGGAATGGTGGCTACACCTTC; CDR3 protein: CASSPGTGNGGYTF
clone size: -; J gene: TRBJ2-2; D gene: -; V gene: TRBV7-2; CDR3 DNA: TGTGCCAGCAGCTTAGCCCAGAACACCGGGGAGCTGTTTTTT; CDR3 protein: CASSLAQNTGELFF
clone size: -; J gene: TRBJ2-1; D gene: -; V gene: TRBV5-4; CDR3 DNA: TGTGCCAGCAGCTACAAAAACGGGGGCTATGAGCAGTTCTTC; CDR3 protein: CASSYKNGGYEQFF
clone size: -; J gene: TRBJ2-5; D gene: TRBD2; V gene: TRBV3-1/TRBV3-2; CDR3 DNA: TGTGCCAGCAGTCCGGGACTAGGGGAGACCCAGTACTTC; CDR3 protein: CASSPGLGETQYF
clone size: -; J gene: TRBJ2-5; D gene: -; V gene: TRBV2; CDR3 DNA: TGTGCCAGCAGCGGGCTCGGACGAGAGACCCAGTACTTC; CDR3 protein: CASSGLGRETQYF
clone size: -; J gene: TRBJ2-2; D gene: TRBD2; V gene: TRBV6-1; CDR3 DNA: TGTGCCAGCAGTGAATTGGCGGGGGGGCATACCGGGGAGCTGTTTTTT; CDR3 protein: CASSELAGGHTGELFF
clone size: -; J gene: TRBJ1-2; D gene: -; V gene: TRBV6-5; CDR3 DNA: TGTGCCAGCAGTTACTCGCCGGGACCTCCGGGGGGCTACACCTTC; CDR3 protein: CASSYSPGPPGGYTF
clone size: -; J gene: TRBJ1-5; D gene: -; V gene: TRBV5-8; CDR3 DNA: TGTGCCAGCAGCTTGAGGCTCTTTAGCAATCAGCCCCAGCATTTT; CDR3 protein: CASSLRLFSNQPQHF
clone size: -; J gene: TRBJ2-2; D gene: -; V gene: TRBV9; CDR3 DNA: TGTGCCAGCAGCGTAGCTGGGGTCACCGGGGAGCTGTTTTTT; CDR3 protein: CASSVAGVTGELFF
clone size: -; J gene: TRBJ1-2; D gene: -; V gene: TRBV6-6; CDR3 DNA: TGTGCCAGCAGTTACTCCCAGGGGCCTAACTATGGCTACACCTTC; CDR3 protein: CASSYSQGPNYGYTF
clone size: -; J gene: TRBJ2-5; D gene: TRBD2; V gene: TRBV10-2; CDR3 DNA: TGCGCCAGCAGTCCTAAGCGGGGGACGTACCAAGAGACCCAGTACTTC; CDR3 protein: CASSPKRGTYQETQYF
clone size: once; J gene: TRBJ2-5; D gene: -; V gene: TRBV18; CDR3 DNA: TGTGCCAGCTCACGATCTGGACGTGGAGAGACCCAGTACTTC; CDR3 protein: CASSRSGRGETQYF
clone size: -; J gene: TRBJ2-3; D gene: -; V gene: TRBV5-4; CDR3 DNA: TGTGCCAGCAGCTTGGAGGGTCGTACAGATACGCAGTATTTT; CDR3 protein: CASSLEGRTDTQYF
clone size: -; J gene: TRBJ2-3; D gene: -; V gene: TRBV5-1; CDR3 DNA: TGCGCCAGCAGCCCCCCCACAGATACGCAGTATTTT; CDR3 protein: CASSPPTDTQYF
clone size: few; J gene: TRBJ2-6; D gene: TRBD2; V gene: TRBV6-6; CDR3 DNA: TGTGCCAGCCGACAAGCGGGAGGGGCTGGGGCCAACGTCCTGACTTTC; CDR3 protein: CASRQAGGAGANVLTF
clone size: -; J gene: TRBJ1-1; D gene: -; V gene: TRBV2; CDR3 DNA: TGTGCCAGCAGAAAAGGAGAAAAGAACACTGAAGCTTTCTTT; CDR3 protein: CASRKGEKNTEAFF
clone size: -; J gene: TRBJ1-1; D gene: -; V gene: TRBV11-3; CDR3 DNA: TGTGCCAGCAGCCCGTCGGGCGGGGGGGCTGAAGCTTTCTTT; CDR3 protein: CASSPSGGGAEAFF
clone size: -; J gene: TRBJ2-1; D gene: -; V gene: TRBV4-3; CDR3 DNA: TGCGCCAGCAGCCAAGGAGCTGGCCCCAATGAGCAGTTCTTC; CDR3 protein: CASSQGAGPNEQFF
clone size: -; J gene: TRBJ2-5; D gene: TRBD2; V gene: TRBV6-5; CDR3 DNA: TGTGCCAGCAGCCGGACTAGCGGGGCCCAAGAGACCCAGTACTTC; CDR3 protein: CASSRTSGAQETQYF
clone size: few; J gene: TRBJ2-5; D gene: TRBD2; V gene: TRBV7-8; CDR3 DNA: TGTGCCAGCAGCTCCCTAGCGGGGGGGCCGGGAGAGACCCAGTACTTC; CDR3 protein: CASSSLAGGPGETQYF
clone size: once; J gene: TRBJ2-5; D gene: -; V gene: TRBV6-5; CDR3 DNA: TGTGCCAGCAGTCCCCTCAGGGTAGCGGTCGAGACCCAGTACTTC; CDR3 protein: CASSPLRVAVETQYF
clone size: few; J gene: TRBJ2-3; D gene: -; V gene: TRBV5-4; CDR3 DNA: TGTGCCAGCAGCTTGAGGGGGAGCACAGATACGCAGTATTTT; CDR3 protein: CASSLRGSTDTQYF
clone size: -; J gene: TRBJ1-5; D gene: -; V gene: TRBV19; CDR3 DNA: TGTGCCAGTGCGCTGGGGAGGGGCAATCAGCCCCAGCATTTT; CDR3 protein: CASALGRGNQPQHF
clone size: -; J gene: TRBJ2-5; D gene: TRBD1; V gene: TRBV7-8; CDR3 DNA: TGTGCCAGCAGCCCATGGGGGACAGAGTCGTCCCAGTACTTC; CDR3 protein: CASSPWGTESSQYF